These 14 T cell receptor beta chains were all obtained from the same sample, sequenced in a study of cytomegalovirus exposure and HLA in healthy donors. The study ran its PCR with 60 Vbeta and 13 Jbeta primers. Data came from immunoSEQ multiplex PCR; TCRdb stores just in-frame clones and leaves some out. This table holds tens of thousands of clones, around 80% found once. The sample was PBMCs. These receptors were taken from a man aged 35-49 years in good health and CMV-seronegative.

V usage is TRBV15 and J usage is TRBJ1-6; possibly TRBD1 for D (5 bases). Germline values: CDR1 LNHNV, CDR2 YYDKDF (reference sequence). Trimming pared 1 base from V and 6 bases from J, leaving 10 bases between. This CDR3 contains 15 residues. The CDR3 spells CATSRGPGINSPLHF. DNA for the CDR3: TGTGCCACCAGCAGAGGTCCAGGGATTAATTCACCCCTCCACTTT.

J is TRBJ1-1 and V is TRBV28, with a weak D call TRBD1 (6 bases). Germline V CDR1 and CDR2: MDHEN, SYDVKM. The germline V and J ends were trimmed by 5 bases and 1 base, with 11 bases remaining between them. This CDR3 contains 14 residues. The CDR3 DNA reads TGTGCCAGCAGTATACAGGGCCCGAACACTGAAGCTTTCTTT. Translating gives CASSIQGPNTEAFF.

V is TRBV4-1 and J is TRBJ1-5, with 7 bases lining up with TRBD1. Looked up from germline, CDR1 is MGHRA and CDR2 is YSYEKL. Germline trimming cut 5 bases from V and 5 bases from J; bases unmatched to any gene: 3. The length of the CDR3 is 13 residues. CDR3 residues: CASSSRGDQPQHF. CDR3 DNA: TGCGCCAGCAGCTCCAGGGGGGATCAGCCCCAGCATTTT.

The chain couples TRBV5-1 to TRBJ2-5; D gene uncertain. Trimming shortened V by 4 bases and J by 3 bases, and 13 bases separated the two germline ends. This CDR3 region has 14 residues. From germline, CDR1 is SGHRS and CDR2 YFSETQ. CDR3 protein: CASSVDPRKETQYF. The CDR3 nucleotides read TGCGCCAGCAGCGTGGATCCCAGGAAAGAGACCCAGTACTTC.

This rearrangement joins TRBV28 to TRBJ1-2; 9 bases fit TRBD1. This CDR3 contains 13 residues. Germline trimming cut 5 bases from V and 7 bases from J; bases unmatched to any gene: 5. Germline V CDR1 and CDR2: MDHEN, SYDVKM. The CDR3 loop reads CASSTGTGLGYTF. The DNA for the CDR3 is TGTGCCAGCAGTACTGGGACAGGGCTTGGCTACACCTTC.

The chain carries TRBV6-5 and TRBJ1-1; perhaps TRBD1 as D (6 bases). The CDR3 extends over 14 amino acids. In germline, CDR1 is MNHEY, CDR2 SVGAGI. V lost 7 bases, J lost 1 base, and 13 bases lay in between. CDR3 coding DNA: TGTGCCAGCACCGGGGGGCTCGGGAACACTGAAGCTTTCTTT. This translates into CASTGGLGNTEAFF.

The chain couples TRBV11-2 to TRBJ1-2; 8 positions match TRBD1. Germline CDR1 SGHAT, CDR2 FQNNGV. V dropped 5 bases and J dropped 13; count of bases not matched to a gene: 6. CDR3 length equals 11 residues. CDR3 protein: CASSPGQGSTF. The CDR3 DNA reads TGTGCCAGCAGCCCAGGACAGGGTTCCACCTTC.

This clone was seen more than once but under ten times. The V and J genes are TRBV5-1 and TRBJ1-1; D uncertain. This CDR3 contains 13 residues. The germline V gene has CDR1 SGHRS and CDR2 YFSETQ. Trimming left V 4 bases short and J 0 bases short, with 7 bases between. CDR3 coding DNA: TGCGCCAGCAGCCCGTATATGAACACTGAAGCTTTCTTT. Encoded protein: CASSPYMNTEAFF. Looking up the rest from reference TRBV5-1 and TRBJ1-1 gives the full variable domain: KAGVTQTPRYLIKTRGQQVTLSCSPISGHRSVSWYQQTPGQGLQFLFEYFSETQRNKGNFPGRFSGRQFSNSRSEMNVSTLELGDSALYLCASSPYMNTEAFFGQGTRLTVV.

The V call is TRBV5-1, the J call TRBJ2-7; D remains ambiguous. Trimming cost V 9 bases and J 1 base, with 14 bases left between them. Germline V gene data show CDR1 as SGHRS and CDR2 as YFSETQ. The CDR3 totals 13 residues. Written as DNA, the CDR3 is TGCGCCAACCCCTCCCGGGTATCCTACGAGCAGTACTTC. This translates into CANPSRVSYEQYF. Complete variable domain (other parts from reference TRBV5-1 and TRBJ2-7): KAGVTQTPRYLIKTRGQQVTLSCSPISGHRSVSWYQQTPGQGLQFLFEYFSETQRNKGNFPGRFSGRQFSNSRSEMNVSTLELGDSALYLCANPSRVSYEQYFGPGTRLTVT.

The sample holds a few counts of this clone. The chain links TRBV10-3 to TRBJ1-4; TRBD1 might be the D (5 bases). Germline CDR1 and CDR2: ENHRY and SYGVKD. The CDR3 is 14 residues long. Between the trimmed V and J ends, which lost 3 bases and 5 bases, there was a span of 10 bases. CDR3 protein: CAISDVRQNEKLFF. DNA for the CDR3: TGTGCCATCAGTGACGTACGACAGAATGAAAAACTGTTTTTT.

The rearrangement joins TRBV2 to TRBJ2-1; TRBD2 matches 14 bases. The CDR3 extends over 18 amino acids. CDR1 is SNHLY and CDR2 is FYNNEI in the germline V gene. The junction had 13 bases not matched to a gene; V was cut back by 5 bases and J by 7 bases. The CDR3 DNA follows: TGTGCCAGCAGTCCCCAGAGGATTGGGACTAGCGGGGGAAATGAGCAGTTCTTC. Translated: CASSPQRIGTSGGNEQFF.

The chain has TRBV7-9 and TRBJ2-6, with D perhaps TRBD2 (6 bases). The CDR3 has 15 residues. CDR1 and CDR2 (germline): SEHNR, FQNEAQ (reference sequence). V dropped 3 bases and J dropped 4 bases, with 10 bases sitting between them. CDR3 DNA: TGTGCCAGCAGCTTTGGGGGGTTCGGGGCCAACGTCCTGACTTTC. Amino acid sequence: CASSFGGFGANVLTF. The full variable domain, completed using reference TRBV7-9 and TRBJ2-6, is DTGVSQNPRHKITKRGQNVTFRCDPISEHNRLYWYRQTLGQGPEFLTYFQNEAQLEKSRLLSDRFSAERPKGSFSTLEIQRTEQGDSAMYLCASSFGGFGANVLTFGAGSRLTVL.

The rearrangement uses TRBV5-1 and TRBJ1-2; no firm D call. The CDR3 covers 17 residues. Trimming removed 0 bases at V and 0 bases at J, with 15 bases between. Germline loops: CDR1 SGHRS, CDR2 YFSETQ. CDR3 residues: CASSLGSGGLTNYGYTF. Here the CDR3 DNA reads TGCGCCAGCAGCTTGGGGAGCGGAGGGCTTACTAACTATGGCTACACCTTC.

This chain links TRBV15 with TRBJ1-4, with a tentative D call TRBD1 (5 bases). Germline CDR1 reads LNHNV; CDR2 reads YYDKDF (reference sequence). The V and J ends lost 9 bases and 0 bases respectively, with 5 bases between them. The CDR3 has 12 residues. The CDR3 DNA reads as TGTGCCACAGGGGCAACTAATGAAAAACTGTTTTTT. Translation gives CATGATNEKLFF.